Shown below are 26 T cell receptor beta chains from a single sample sequenced in a study of blood T cell repertoires in COVID-19. The table came from immunoSEQ multiplex PCR; TCRdb's copy has only in-frame clones and leaves some out. The sample holds roughly 190,000 clones, about 86% seen once. The specimen was peripheral blood. These receptors were collected from an older woman with COVID-19, enrolled during active disease.

The V gene is TRBV10-2, the J gene TRBJ1-2, with D unclear. This CDR3 spans 15 amino acids. Germline V gene lookup returns CDR1 WSHSY and CDR2 SAAADI. V dropped 5 bases and J dropped 1 base, with 14 bases sitting between them. The CDR3 nucleotides read TGCGCCAGCAGTACATACACAACCTTTAACTATGGCTACACCTTC. Encoded protein: CASSTYTTFNYGYTF.

The chain uses TRBV7-9 and TRBJ1-2; TRBD1 matches at 8 bases. The germline CDR1 and CDR2 sequences are SEHNR and FQNEAQ (reference sequence). The trim removed 5 bases at V and 12 bases at J, leaving 5 bases unmatched. This CDR3 comprises 11 residues. CDR3 residues: CASSLQQGDTF. The CDR3 DNA reads as TGTGCCAGCAGCCTCCAACAGGGGGACACCTTC.

This chain connects TRBV2 to TRBJ2-3; 7 bases align to TRBD2. The germline V gene encodes CDR1 SNHLY and CDR2 FYNNEI. The V and J ends lost 1 base and 7 bases, in that order; junction bases with no gene match: 5. There are 14 residues in the CDR3. CDR3 in amino acids: CASSEGGTTYTQYF. CDR3 in DNA: TGTGCCAGCAGTGAAGGAGGGACTACTTATACGCAGTATTTT.

This chain connects TRBV14 to TRBJ2-7; the match to TRBD1 covers 10 bases. CDR1 is SGHDN and CDR2 is FVKESK in the germline V gene. The CDR3 covers 15 residues. Trimming cost V 4 bases and J 1 base; bases outside gene matches: 4. The CDR3 nucleotides read TGTGCCAGCAGCCTAGGGACAGGGGTTTCCTACGAGCAGTACTTC. Its translation is CASSLGTGVSYEQYF.

This chain joins TRBV7-8 and TRBJ2-1, with TRBD2 matching over 11 bases. Losses at the gene ends were 1 base for V and 10 bases for J; bases not matched to a gene: 15. The germline gives CDR1 SGHVS, CDR2 FQNEAQ. This CDR3 region has 18 residues. In nucleotides, the CDR3 is TGTGCCAGCAGCTTAGTGATATTAGCGGGAGGGCCATGGTGGGAGCAGTTCTTC. Translating it yields CASSLVILAGGPWWEQFF.

This rearrangement joins TRBV15 to TRBJ2-1; no clear D. The CDR3 has 13 amino acids. The germline CDR1 and CDR2 sequences are LNHNV and YYDKDF (reference sequence). Trimming stripped 1 base from V and 5 bases from J, with 6 bases between. Here the CDR3 reads CATSRVLNNEQFF. DNA for the CDR3: TGTGCCACCAGCAGAGTACTGAACAATGAGCAGTTCTTC.

The gene calls are TRBV2 and TRBJ1-6, with TRBD1 matching over 7 bases. The germline CDR1 and CDR2 sequences are SNHLY and FYNNEI. V shed 5 bases, J shed 9 bases, and the junction held 7 bases outside the gene matches. This CDR3 has 14 amino acids. CDR3 sequence: CASSRTGVGSPLHF. CDR3 DNA: TGTGCCAGCAGTAGAACAGGGGTGGGTTCACCCCTCCACTTT.

J is TRBJ1-2 and V is TRBV5-4; no clear D. The CDR3 length is 15 residues. Germline CDR1 SGHNT, CDR2 YYREEE (reference sequence). V was clipped by 0 bases and J by 4 bases, with 13 bases between them. CDR3 bases: TGTGCCAGCAGCTTGGTGGGTCGGGGTGGCTATGGCTACACCTTC. Translated, it gives CASSLVGRGGYGYTF.

The chain couples TRBV12-3 or TRBV12-4 to TRBJ2-3; D is uncertain. V dropped 6 bases and J dropped 2 bases, with 6 bases sitting between them. CDR3 length equals 12 residues. CDR3 in DNA: TGTGCCAGCAGCGGGTCCACAGATACGCAGTATTTT. Translating gives CASSGSTDTQYF.

This clone occurred a few times. V usage is TRBV19 and J usage is TRBJ1-2, with D possibly TRBD1 on 6 matching bases. V dropped 8 bases and J dropped 4 bases, with 14 bases sitting between them. The CDR3 is 13 amino acids. CDR1 is LNHDA and CDR2 is SQIVND in the germline V gene (reference sequence). CDR3 DNA: TGTGCCAGTGGGACCAGGGGACCCTATGGCTACACCTTC. It codes for CASGTRGPYGYTF.

This chain uses TRBV30 with TRBJ1-3; weak D call: TRBD1 (6 bases). Germline values: CDR1 GTSNPN, CDR2 SVGIG (reference sequence). V dropped 5 bases and J dropped 0 bases, with 14 bases sitting between them. The CDR3 length is 15 residues. The DNA for the CDR3 is TGTGCCTGGGCCCCAGGGGTAATCTCTGGAAACACCATATATTTT. It is translated as CAWAPGVISGNTIYF.

This clone appeared once. The genes are TRBV29-1 and TRBJ2-2; D possibly corresponds to TRBD1 (6 bases). CDR1 is SQVTM and CDR2 is ANQGSEA in the germline V gene. This CDR3 comprises 12 residues. The V end lost 4 bases, the J end lost 6 bases, and 9 bases lay between the germline ends. CDR3 residues: CSVGQVAGELFF. Here the CDR3 DNA reads TGCAGCGTTGGACAGGTTGCCGGGGAGCTGTTTTTT.

The V gene is TRBV19, the J gene TRBJ2-2; D gene uncertain. CDR1 and CDR2 from the germline V gene are LNHDA and SQIVND (reference sequence). Trimming shortened V by 2 bases and J by 1 base, and 5 bases separated the two germline ends. The CDR3 spans 14 residues. DNA for the CDR3: TGTGCCAGTAGTATAAACAGGAACACCGGGGAGCTGTTTTTT. As protein: CASSINRNTGELFF.

This clone showed up just a few times. The chain employs TRBV27 and TRBJ1-2; 8 nucleotides agree with TRBD1. The CDR3 runs to 14 residues. Trimming cost V 0 bases and J 7 bases; bases outside gene matches: 4. Germline V CDR1 and CDR2: MNHEY, SMNVEV (reference sequence). This CDR3 reads CASSLSGQGGGYTF. The CDR3 DNA is TGTGCCAGCAGTTTATCCGGACAGGGAGGTGGCTACACCTTC.

The V gene is TRBV29-1, the J gene TRBJ2-5; 12 bases match TRBD2. Per the germline V gene, CDR1 is SQVTM and CDR2 is ANQGSEA. This CDR3 is built from 17 residues. J gave up 4 bases and V 5 bases, and 14 bases lay outside the gene matches. As DNA, the CDR3 is TGCAGCGTTCAGAAGCGCTTGACTAGCGGGAGTGGAGAGACCCAGTACTTC. This sequence encodes CSVQKRLTSGSGETQYF. The full variable domain, its missing parts supplied by reference TRBV29-1 and TRBJ2-5, is SAVISQKPSRDICQRGTSLTIQCQVDSQVTMMFWYRQQPGQSLTLIATANQGSEATYESGFVIDKFPISRPNLTFSTLTVSNMSPEDSSIYLCSVQKRLTSGSGETQYFGPGTRLLVL.

The sample holds one count of this clone. The gene calls are TRBV21-1 and TRBJ1-2; the table's TRBD1 call for D was not verified on the DNA. TRBV21-1 has pseudogene status. The CDR3 totals 16 residues. The CDR3 reads CASSKGYRGSFYGYTF. The CDR3 DNA follows: TGTGCCAGCAGCAAAGGGTACAGGGGGTCTTTCTATGGCTACACCTTC.

V is TRBV29-1 and J is TRBJ2-5; 7 positions match TRBD1. In germline, CDR1 is SQVTM, CDR2 ANQGSEA. The length of the CDR3 is 12 residues. V gave up 6 bases and J gave up 2 bases; unmatched junction bases: 3. The CDR3 loop is CSVGQSQETQYF. In nucleotides, the CDR3 is TGCAGCGTGGGACAGTCGCAAGAGACCCAGTACTTC. Full variable domain (remainder filled in from reference TRBV29-1 and TRBJ2-5): SAVISQKPSRDICQRGTSLTIQCQVDSQVTMMFWYRQQPGQSLTLIATANQGSEATYESGFVIDKFPISRPNLTFSTLTVSNMSPEDSSIYLCSVGQSQETQYFGPGTRLLVL.

The chain links TRBV3-1 (or the pseudogene TRBV3-2) to TRBJ2-2; D not certain. Germline V gene sequence: CDR1 LGHDT, CDR2 YNNKEL (reference sequence). The ends were cut back, 1 base at V and 2 bases at J, with 5 bases in the middle. The CDR3 consists of 14 residues. In nucleotides, the CDR3 is TGTGCCAGCAGCCAAGGAGTAAACACCGGGGAGCTGTTTTTT. Translating gives CASSQGVNTGELFF.

This clone was recorded once. The chain combines TRBV30 with TRBJ1-5; the D gene is possibly TRBD1 (5 bases). The CDR3 contains 15 residues. Germline CDR1 GTSNPN, CDR2 SVGIG (reference sequence). V shed 4 bases and J shed 4 bases, with 17 bases lying between them. The CDR3 loop reads CAWNAGPISNQPQHF. The CDR3 DNA reads as TGTGCCTGGAACGCGGGACCCATCTCAAATCAGCCCCAGCATTTT.

The chain combines TRBV10-3 with TRBJ2-7, with D possibly being TRBD1 (6 bases). This CDR3 spans 12 amino acids. The V end lost 4 bases, the J end lost 11 bases, and 15 bases lay between the germline ends. CDR1 ENHRY and CDR2 SYGVKD come from the germline V gene. The CDR3 nucleotides are TGTGCCATCAGTGCCGGGACAACAAGGGAGTACTTC. It is translated as CAISAGTTREYF.

The V and J genes are TRBV11-3 and TRBJ2-2; 7 positions agree with TRBD1. Germline values: CDR1 SGHNT, CDR2 YENEEA. With V trimmed by 5 bases and J by 3 bases, 6 bases remained unmatched. The CDR3 spans 15 residues. The CDR3, as DNA: TGTGCCAGCAGCCCCCGACAGGGAGACACCGGGGAGCTGTTTTTT. Translated, it gives CASSPRQGDTGELFF. The whole variable domain, remainder taken from reference TRBV11-3 and TRBJ2-2, is EAGVVQSPRYKIIEKKQPVAFWCNPISGHNTLYWYLQNLGQGPELLIRYENEEAVDDSQLPKDRFSAERLKGVDSTLKIQPAELGDSAVYLCASSPRQGDTGELFFGEGSRLTVL.

V and J are TRBV6-2 or TRBV6-3 and TRBJ1-1; unclear D gene. The CDR3 has 13 residues. Deletions cut 0 bases from V and 5 bases from J, with 7 bases between. Germline V gene data show CDR1 as MNHEY and CDR2 as SVGEGT. CDR3 nucleotides: TGTGCCAGCAGTTACTCGCGAGGGACTGAAGCTTTCTTT. Amino acids: CASSYSRGTEAFF.

This clone was seen once. For the CDR3, the DNA is TGTGCCATCGCGGGACAGATAAATTCACCCCTCCACTTT. Its translation is CAIAGQINSPLHF. V gene TRBV10-3 combines with J gene TRBJ1-6; 7 nucleotides align to TRBD1. Germline CDR1 and CDR2: ENHRY and SYGVKD. The CDR3 covers 13 residues. The trim removed 8 bases at V and 7 bases at J, leaving 5 bases unmatched.

This rearrangement joins TRBV18 to TRBJ2-1; the match to TRBD1 covers 9 bases. The CDR3 spans 15 residues. With V trimmed by 3 bases and J by 5 bases, 5 bases remained unmatched. CDR1 and CDR2 from the germline V gene are KGHSH and LQKENI. In nucleotides, the CDR3 is TGTGCCAGCTCACCGCTGGGACAGGGTGACAATGAGCAGTTCTTC. It codes for CASSPLGQGDNEQFF.

This chain connects TRBV7-9 to TRBJ2-1; 8 nucleotides align to TRBD1. Germline CDR1 is SEHNR and CDR2 is FQNEAQ (reference sequence). With V trimmed by 8 bases and J by 2 bases, 8 bases remained unmatched. The CDR3 is 15 residues long. The CDR3 DNA reads TGTGCCAGCTTGGGGACAGGAGGGCCCTACAATGAGCAGTTCTTC. Translation gives CASLGTGGPYNEQFF. Full variable domain (missing parts from reference TRBV7-9 and TRBJ2-1): DTGVSQNPRHKITKRGQNVTFRCDPISEHNRLYWYRQTLGQGPEFLTYFQNEAQLEKSRLLSDRFSAERPKGSFSTLEIQRTEQGDSAMYLCASLGTGGPYNEQFFGPGTRLTVL.

This clone occurred once. The chain links TRBV4-3 to TRBJ2-2; D gene ambiguous. CDR1 and CDR2 (germline): LGHNA, YSLEER. V was clipped by 4 bases and J by 0 bases, with 9 bases between them. CDR3 length: 15 residues. The CDR3 sequence: CASSPLAPNTGELFF. The CDR3 DNA follows: TGCGCCAGCAGCCCTTTAGCCCCGAACACCGGGGAGCTGTTTTTT.